A single sample gave rise to the 19 T cell receptor beta chains below, sequenced in a study of a mutant IDH1 vaccine in newly diagnosed glioma. Stated time point: week 5, during vaccination. Every vaccine dose comprised 300 ug of mutant IDH1 20-mer peptide plus topical imiquimod. Produced via immunoSEQ multiplex PCR; TCRdb's table is partial and in-frame only. The sample carries tens of thousands of clones, roughly nine tenths recorded once. Antigens of these TCRs are unknown. The material sequenced was PBMCs, taken from a glioma patient whose treatment included an IDH1 peptide vaccine. These receptors were obtained from a woman aged 50 to 60 with glioma.

The genes are TRBV15 and TRBJ2-7, with D possibly being TRBD2 (6 bases). Germline-derived CDR1 and CDR2 are LNHNV and YYDKDF (reference sequence). CDR3 length: 16 residues. The germline V and J ends were trimmed by 1 base and 2 bases, with 15 bases remaining between them. The CDR3 nucleotides are TGTGCCACCAGCAGAGGGTTTGGGCGGGGTGCCTACGAGCAGTACTTC. Its translation is CATSRGFGRGAYEQYF.

The chain links TRBV2 to TRBJ1-6; D not resolved. From germline, CDR1 is SNHLY and CDR2 FYNNEI. The CDR3 contains 11 residues. Trimming removed 6 bases at V and 11 bases at J, with 8 bases between. The CDR3 DNA is TGTGCCAGCAGCCCTTGGCCACCCCTCCACTTT. It translates to CASSPWPPLHF. Filled out from reference TRBV2 and TRBJ1-6, the complete variable domain reads EPEVTQTPSHQVTQMGQEVILRCVPISNHLYFYWYRQILGQKVEFLVSFYNNEISEKSEIFDDQFSVERPDGSNFTLKIRSTKLEDSAMYFCASSPWPPLHFGNGTRLTVT.

The chain uses TRBV30 and TRBJ1-1; 7 bases are shared with TRBD1. After removal of 5 bases from V and 5 bases from J, the junction contained 8 bases not matched to a gene. Looked up from germline, CDR1 is GTSNPN and CDR2 is SVGIG (reference sequence). CDR3 length: 13 amino acids. The CDR3 is CAWARQGRTEAFF. DNA for the CDR3: TGTGCCTGGGCGCGACAGGGACGGACTGAAGCTTTCTTT.

The chain joins TRBV6-5 to TRBJ1-4, with TRBD1 as a possible D gene (5 bases). The CDR3 is made up of 13 amino acids. Per the germline V gene, CDR1 is MNHEY and CDR2 is SVGAGI. Trimming stripped 6 bases from V and 7 bases from J, with 12 bases between. The chain's CDR3 is CASRLRRGEKLFF. The CDR3, as DNA: TGTGCCAGCAGATTACGTAGGGGTGAAAAACTGTTTTTT.

The V and J genes are TRBV7-9 and TRBJ2-7; D is possibly TRBD2 (6 bases). CDR1 and CDR2 (germline): SEHNR, FQNEAQ (reference sequence). The CDR3 covers 14 residues. The germline V and J ends were trimmed by 5 bases and 2 bases, with 13 bases remaining between them. Here the CDR3 DNA reads TGTGCCAGCAGCCCGTGGGGCGGGACCTACGAGCAGTACTTC. Translating gives CASSPWGGTYEQYF.

This rearrangement joins TRBV21-1 to TRBJ2-5. The J call is in doubt because the DNA end fits TRBJ2-7 better. TRBV21-1 is marked as a pseudogene. The CDR3 is 15 amino acids. The CDR3 nucleotides are TGTGCCAGCAGCAAAGCTTGGGAAACTTCCTACGAGCAGTACTTC. Translated, it gives CASSKAWETSYEQYF.

The rearrangement uses TRBV11-1 and TRBJ2-7; 13 bases agree with TRBD2. The V gene's germline CDR1 is SGHAT and CDR2 FQDESV (reference sequence). The V segment lost 4 bases and the J segment 2 bases; nucleotides outside the gene matches: 5. This CDR3 region has 16 residues. In DNA, the CDR3 is TGTGCCAGCAGCTCACAACTAGCGGGAGGGACCTACGAGCAGTACTTC. Translating gives CASSSQLAGGTYEQYF.

The chain recombines TRBV5-1 with TRBJ1-4; no definite D call. Germline CDR1 SGHRS, CDR2 YFSETQ. The CDR3 runs to 14 residues. V was shortened by 1 base and J by 4 bases, with 8 bases between the two germline ends. The CDR3 reads CASSLSQINEKLFF. The CDR3, as DNA: TGCGCCAGCAGCTTGAGTCAGATTAATGAAAAACTGTTTTTT.

The chain joins TRBV10-3 to TRBJ2-7, with 12 bases that match TRBD2. V shed 3 bases, J shed 2 bases, and the junction held 5 bases outside the gene matches. CDR1 is ENHRY, CDR2 SYGVKD, per germline. There are 16 residues in the CDR3. CDR3 nucleotides: TGTGCCATCAGTGACCGACTAGCGGGAGACCCCTACGAGCAGTACTTC. Protein: CAISDRLAGDPYEQYF.

Written as DNA, the CDR3 is TGTGCCAGCAGTTACAGGGTTTCCTACGAGCAGTACTTC. Protein sequence: CASSYRVSYEQYF. The chain couples TRBV6-5 to TRBJ2-7, with unresolved D. With 2 bases removed from V and 1 base from J, the gap between germline ends came to 6 bases. The CDR3 has 13 residues. Germline values: CDR1 MNHEY, CDR2 SVGAGI.

This chain links TRBV27 with TRBJ2-5, with D possibly being TRBD1 (5 bases). CDR1 and CDR2 (germline): MNHEY, SMNVEV (reference sequence). V dropped 0 bases and J dropped 2 bases, with 13 bases sitting between them. The CDR3 sequence is 16 residues long. CDR3: CASSLSGWPGQETQYF. DNA of the CDR3: TGTGCCAGCAGTTTATCCGGTTGGCCAGGGCAAGAGACCCAGTACTTC.

This clone is classed as medium-sized. The V gene is TRBV7-9, the J gene TRBJ1-4, with D unclear. This CDR3 has 13 residues. The germline V and J ends were trimmed by 4 bases and 5 bases, with 8 bases remaining between them. CDR1 and CDR2 from the germline V gene are SEHNR and FQNEAQ (reference sequence). This CDR3 is CASSSVGNEKLFF. The CDR3 DNA sequence: TGTGCCAGCAGCTCCGTAGGGAATGAAAAACTGTTTTTT.

The chain employs TRBV14 and TRBJ2-1; 10 bases line up with TRBD2. Germline V gene lookup returns CDR1 SGHDN and CDR2 FVKESK. There are 14 residues in the CDR3. The J segment lost 10 bases and the V segment lost 3 bases, leaving 6 bases of the junction unmatched. CDR3 in amino acids: CASSHKLAGKEQFF. The DNA of the CDR3 is TGTGCCAGCAGCCATAAACTAGCGGGAAAAGAGCAGTTCTTC.

This chain links TRBV12-5 with TRBJ2-1; 7 bases are a match to TRBD2. Trimming cost V 11 bases and J 8 bases; bases outside gene matches: 12. There are 13 residues in the CDR3. The germline CDR1 and CDR2 sequences are LGHNT and FRNRAP. The CDR3 region has the DNA TGTGCTGGTGTGGGGGGAGGGAACGATGAGCAGTTCTTC. It codes for CAGVGGGNDEQFF.

The rearrangement joins TRBV27 to TRBJ2-2, with TRBD1 matching 8 bases. Per the germline V gene, CDR1 is MNHEY and CDR2 is SMNVEV (reference sequence). V was clipped by 5 bases and J by 0 bases; unmatched bases: 5. CDR3 length: 16 amino acids. This CDR3 reads CASSIRTGTNTGELFF. The CDR3 nucleotides are TGTGCCAGCAGTATCCGGACAGGGACGAACACCGGGGAGCTGTTTTTT.

The rearrangement joins TRBV19 to TRBJ1-4; D might be TRBD1 (5 bases). CDR1 LNHDA and CDR2 SQIVND come from the germline V gene (reference sequence). Trimming cost V 9 bases and J 8 bases, with 25 bases left between them. This CDR3 has 16 amino acids. Written as DNA, the CDR3 is TGTGCCAGCCGACGGGACTTCGACCAAGCGGGGGAAAAACTGTTTTTT. Translating gives CASRRDFDQAGEKLFF.

The chain has TRBV6-1 and TRBJ1-2; no firm D call. Trimming cost V 5 bases and J 8 bases, with 15 bases left between them. CDR1 is MNHNS and CDR2 is SASEGT in the germline V gene. The CDR3 runs to 13 residues. The CDR3 sequence is CASSLGGLGGYTF. The CDR3 DNA reads TGTGCCAGCAGTCTCGGAGGGCTTGGCGGCTACACCTTC.

V is TRBV6-6 and J is TRBJ1-4; D is possibly TRBD1 (5 bases). There are 15 residues in the CDR3. The V gene's germline CDR1 is MNHNY and CDR2 SVGAGI (reference sequence). V shed 6 bases and J shed 0 bases, with 11 bases lying between them. The CDR3 loop reads CASRSRAATNEKLFF. The CDR3, as DNA: TGTGCCAGCAGAAGCAGGGCTGCAACTAATGAAAAACTGTTTTTT.

V gene TRBV29-1 combines with J gene TRBJ2-7, with 9 bases matching TRBD1. CDR3 size: 13 residues. Germline CDR1 is SQVTM and CDR2 is ANQGSEA. The V segment lost 5 bases and the J segment 4 bases; nucleotides outside the gene matches: 6. In DNA, the CDR3 is TGCAGCGTTACCGGGACAGGGTTTTACGAGCAGTACTTC. As protein: CSVTGTGFYEQYF.